These 17 T cell receptor beta chains originate from one sample sequenced in a study of regulatory T cells in long-lasting Graves disease. Time point defined: newly diagnosed GD, antithyroid drugs for less than 3 months. The TCR library was prepared using RNA isolated from PBMCs. iRepertoire HTBI primers and Arm-PCR of CDR3 regions built TCR beta libraries. TCRdb passed the multiplex PCR reads through MiXCR, listing each CDR3 protein once. The sample contains about 620,000 distinct CDR3 sequences, approximately 15% of which appear only once. This sample was also put to use in a study of T cells in Graves' hyperthyroidism and ophthalmopathy.

The specimen was peripheral blood mononuclear cells (PBMCs), collected at new diagnosis, from a patient treated with antithyroid drugs. These receptors came from a woman aged 25 to 45 with Graves disease.

CDR3 in DNA: TGTGCCAGCAGCTTATTACTAGCGGGAGAGACCCAGTACTTC. It specifies CASSLLLAGETQYF. The rearrangement uses TRBV7-9 and TRBJ2-5; 9 nucleotides line up with TRBD2. CDR1 is SEHNR and CDR2 is FQNEAQ in the germline V gene (reference sequence). Trimming took 2 bases from V and 4 from J; bases not matched to a gene: 2. CDR3 size: 14 residues.

Written as DNA, the CDR3 is TGTGCCAGCAGTTTGTGGGGGCTAGCCGGCGGGGAGCTGTTTTTT. It is translated as CASSLWGLAGGELFF. J is TRBJ2-2 and V is TRBV27, with D possibly matching TRBD1 (6 bases). Per the germline V gene, CDR1 is MNHEY and CDR2 is SMNVEV (reference sequence). This CDR3 region has 15 residues. Trimming stripped 3 bases from V and 7 bases from J, with 15 bases between.

This clonotype was counted only a few times. The V and J genes are TRBV7-9 and TRBJ2-3; D ambiguous. The V and J ends lost 5 bases and 4 bases respectively, with 13 bases between them. In germline, CDR1 is SEHNR, CDR2 FQNEAQ (reference sequence). The CDR3 runs 14 residues. The CDR3: CASSHGLNSDTQYF. CDR3 bases: TGTGCCAGCAGCCATGGGTTAAACTCAGATACGCAGTATTTT.

This clonotype showed up many times. The V call is TRBV28, the J call TRBJ1-6, with D possibly TRBD1 on 5 matching bases. Trimming stripped 7 bases from V and 3 bases from J, with 10 bases between. The CDR3 runs 14 residues. The germline V gene has CDR1 MDHEN and CDR2 SYDVKM. In DNA, the CDR3 is TGTGCCAGCAACCCACAGGACTATAATTCACCCCTCCACTTT. This encodes CASNPQDYNSPLHF.

This clonotype was seen many times. This sequence joins TRBV7-6 and TRBJ2-1; tentative D call: TRBD1 (5 bases). The J call could be wrong; TRBJ2-5 is a better fit for the DNA end. The CDR3 extends over 15 amino acids. Germline-derived CDR1 and CDR2 are SGHVS and FNYEAQ. The CDR3 reads CASSLGRALQETQYF. CDR3 DNA sequence: TGTGCCAGCAGCTTAGGCAGGGCCCTCCAAGAGACCCAGTACTTC.

This rearrangement joins TRBV28 to TRBJ1-4; tentative D call: TRBD1 (6 bases). The V gene lost 3 bases and the J gene lost 12 bases, with 20 bases spanning the gap. This CDR3 comprises 15 residues. CDR1 MDHEN and CDR2 SYDVKM come from the germline V gene. CDR3 coding DNA: TGTGCCAGCAGTTTGGACACAGGGTTGAAAGGGGAACTGTTTTTT. Its translation: CASSLDTGLKGELFF.

This sequence joins TRBV19 and TRBJ2-1, with TRBD1 matching 8 bases. In germline, CDR1 is LNHDA, CDR2 SQIVND (reference sequence). The V segment lost 4 bases and the J segment 2 bases; nucleotides outside the gene matches: 4. There are 15 residues in the CDR3. The CDR3 here is CASSTADRAYNEQFF. Written as DNA, the CDR3 is TGTGCCAGTAGTACCGCGGACAGGGCCTACAATGAGCAGTTCTTC.

This clonotype was picked up many times. The V gene is TRBV20-1, the J gene TRBJ1-1, with 7 bases fitting TRBD1. Looked up from germline, CDR1 is DFQATT and CDR2 is SNEGSKA (reference sequence). V shed 5 bases and J 0 bases; nucleotides not matched to a gene: 6. The CDR3 has 14 amino acids. CDR3: CSAFRGAMNTEAFF. The CDR3 DNA reads TGCAGTGCTTTCAGGGGGGCAATGAACACTGAAGCTTTCTTT.

The genes are TRBV18 and TRBJ2-7; D may match TRBD1 or TRBD2 (5 bases each). There are 14 residues in the CDR3. Trimming stripped 3 bases from V and 7 bases from J, with 16 bases between. Germline-derived CDR1 and CDR2 are KGHSH and LQKENI. CDR3 region: CASSPGATAGEQYF. The CDR3 nucleotides are TGTGCCAGCTCACCGGGAGCGACTGCAGGGGAGCAGTACTTC.

For this clonotype: A far larger clone is off by one base, so a read error is likely. The rearrangement joins TRBV7-2 to TRBJ1-5; maybe TRBD1 (5 bases). The CDR3 extends over 12 amino acids. Trimming left V 6 bases short and J 6 bases short, with 9 bases between. Germline lookup yields CDR1 SGHTA and CDR2 FQGNSA. As DNA, the CDR3 is TGTGCCAGCAGGGCAGACAGTCAGCCCCAGCATTTT. This sequence encodes CASRADSQPQHF.

There are many counts of this clonotype. The rearrangement joins TRBV12-3 or TRBV12-4 to TRBJ1-1; D not certain. This CDR3 has 13 residues. Trimming stripped 3 bases from V and 10 bases from J, with 15 bases between. CDR3 loop: CASSFEGFAGAFF. CDR3 in DNA: TGTGCCAGCAGTTTCGAAGGGTTTGCTGGAGCTTTCTTT.

This clonotype was counted between two and nine times. The chain employs TRBV12-3 or TRBV12-4 and TRBJ2-5; 9 nucleotides align to TRBD2. The CDR3 covers 16 residues. V shed 2 bases, J shed 4 bases, and the junction held 8 bases outside the gene matches. DNA for the CDR3: TGTGCCAGCAGTTTAAGGGCGGGAGGGCCGGGAGAGACCCAGTACTTC. It specifies CASSLRAGGPGETQYF.

The table lists this clonotype with many counts. The chain employs TRBV5-1 and TRBJ2-5, with TRBD2 matching over 7 bases. The CDR3 is 15 amino acids. Germline CDR1 SGHRS, CDR2 YFSETQ. The junction had 7 bases not matched to a gene; V was cut back by 2 bases and J by 3 bases. CDR3 nucleotides: TGCGCCAGCAGCTTCCGACTGGGGGGGGAAGAGACCCAGTACTTC. Translation: CASSFRLGGEETQYF.

This clonotype was recorded a few times. This chain links TRBV14 with TRBJ2-1, with D hard to call. The ends were cut back, 1 base at V and 8 bases at J, with 9 bases in the middle. Looked up from germline, CDR1 is SGHDN and CDR2 is FVKESK. The CDR3 has 13 residues. CDR3 nucleotides: TGTGCCAGCAGCCAAGGATCGGTTTATGAGCAGTTCTTC. It encodes CASSQGSVYEQFF.

This clonotype has only a few counts. The chain uses TRBV6-1 and TRBJ1-1; possibly TRBD1 for D (5 bases). Per germline, CDR1 MNHNS and CDR2 SASEGT. This CDR3 contains 14 residues. V was pared by 6 bases and J by 3 bases, with 14 bases between. CDR3 DNA sequence: TGTGCCAGCAGGAGGGGTGGGGACGACACTGAAGCTTTCTTT. Translation: CASRRGGDDTEAFF.

This clonotype has a count of ten or more. This chain links TRBV7-2 with TRBJ2-3; no firm D call. The CDR3 runs 15 residues. Germline V gene lookup returns CDR1 SGHTA and CDR2 FQGNSA. Trimming removed 5 bases from V and 0 bases from J, with 12 bases in between. CDR3 sequence reads: CASSRVLLSTDTQYF. Here the CDR3 DNA reads TGTGCCAGCAGCCGGGTACTTCTAAGCACAGATACGCAGTATTTT.

In this sample, this clonotype turned up a few times. The chain couples TRBV19 to TRBJ1-5; possible D gene TRBD1, 6 bases. Germline values: CDR1 LNHDA, CDR2 SQIVND (reference sequence). Between the trimmed V and J ends, which lost 9 bases and 5 bases, there was a span of 14 bases. The CDR3 is made up of 13 amino acids. CDR3: CASHWTADQPQHF. As DNA, the CDR3 is TGTGCCAGCCATTGGACAGCTGATCAGCCCCAGCATTTT.